The sequence of this TCR beta chain was determined in a study of neurological immune-mediated disorders. Study-wide points: No CDR3 amino acid sequences recurred among expanded clones across subjects, suggesting private repertoires in all groups. Falling below healthy controls, multiple sclerosis showed the least TCR clonal expansion, while HTLV-1-associated myelopathy showed the most.

The CDR3 contains 15 residues. Germline V gene lookup returns CDR1 DFQATT and CDR2 SNEGSKA (reference sequence). The trim removed 6 bases at V and 1 base at J, leaving 8 bases unmatched. The sample's time point: technical triplicate 3. Unsorted libraries came from 2 million PBMCs stored at -80 °C. This clonotype was recorded at least ten times. The antigen is unknown. Over 200 million TCR-beta sequences, together covering 15-18 subjects, were produced by every individual sequencing run that was carried out. TCRdb used MiXCR to reprocess the 5' RACE reads, holding one entry per CDR3 protein. The data contain some 47,000 distinct CDR3 sequences, roughly 21% of them singletons.

The sequencing input was PBMCs. The TCR originated in a man aged 60 to 69 with HTLV-1-associated myelopathy (HAM/TSP). The chain employs TRBV20-1 and TRBJ2-5, with 10 nucleotides matching TRBD2. CDR3 nucleotide sequence: TGCAGTGCGATAGGAGCGGGAGGGTCCCAAGAGACCCAGTACTTC. Translating gives CSAIGAGGSQETQYF.